The 16 T cell receptor beta chains given below trace back to one sample, sequenced in a study of blood T cell repertoires in COVID-19. The protocol was immunoSEQ multiplex PCR, while the TCRdb copy is restricted to in-frame clones and leaves out a portion. This sample carries around 72,000 clones, 70% to 85% of them seen once, and the ten largest clones take less than 2%. Material for sequencing was peripheral blood. The receptors were sampled from a woman aged 55-69 years with acute or convalescent COVID-19.

This chain joins TRBV5-1 and TRBJ1-5; a possible D gene is TRBD1 (6 bases). Germline V lookup: CDR1 SGHRS, CDR2 YFSETQ. V lost 0 bases and J 7 bases, leaving 11 bases between the germline ends. The CDR3 loop spans 14 amino acids. The CDR3 loop is CASSLEGGKQPQHF. CDR3 in DNA: TGCGCCAGCAGCTTGGAAGGGGGAAAGCAGCCCCAGCATTTT.

The chain recombines TRBV5-1 with TRBJ1-6; the D gene is possibly TRBD1 (5 bases). Germline loops: CDR1 SGHRS, CDR2 YFSETQ. This CDR3 spans 18 amino acids. Between the trimmed V and J ends, which lost 0 bases and 0 bases, there was a span of 13 bases. The DNA for the CDR3 is TGCGCCAGCAGCTTGGTTCCTCAGGGCAACTCCTATAATTCACCCCTCCACTTT. Its protein is CASSLVPQGNSYNSPLHF.

The J gene is TRBJ2-7, the V gene TRBV7-6; D possibly corresponds to TRBD2 (6 bases). The CDR3 is 13 residues long. Germline values: CDR1 SGHVS, CDR2 FNYEAQ. V was trimmed by 5 bases and J by 3 bases, leaving 11 bases between them. The CDR3 loop is CASSMAGNYEQYF. Written as DNA, the CDR3 is TGTGCCAGCAGCATGGCGGGGAACTACGAGCAGTACTTC.

The chain links TRBV9 to TRBJ2-2; D is undetermined. Trimming cost V 0 bases and J 3 bases, with 6 bases left between them. The CDR3 loop spans 14 amino acids. Looked up from germline, CDR1 is SGDLS and CDR2 is YYNGEE. The chain's CDR3 is CASSVAPDTGELFF. The CDR3 bases are TGTGCCAGCAGCGTAGCACCGGACACCGGGGAGCTGTTTTTT.

The gene calls are TRBV12-3 or TRBV12-4 and TRBJ2-1, with 7 bases fitting TRBD2. V lost 2 bases, J lost 10 bases, and 5 bases stayed unmatched. The CDR3 runs 13 residues. CDR3 DNA sequence: TGTGCCAGCAGTTTACCCCTGGGGGGGGAGCAGTTCTTC. This translates into CASSLPLGGEQFF.

The rearrangement links TRBV19 to TRBJ1-1, with 11 bases that match TRBD1. The CDR3 is made up of 17 amino acids. V lost 5 bases to trimming and J lost 0 bases; unmatched junction nucleotides: 8. Germline-derived CDR1 and CDR2 are LNHDA and SQIVND (reference sequence). CDR3 bases: TGTGCCAGTAGTTTCAGACCGGGACAGGGGGTGAACACTGAAGCTTTCTTT. It is translated as CASSFRPGQGVNTEAFF.

This clone was counted between two and nine times. J is TRBJ1-1 and V is TRBV19; 8 bases match TRBD1. Looked up from germline, CDR1 is LNHDA and CDR2 is SQIVND (reference sequence). This CDR3 is built from 16 residues. The V and J ends lost 4 bases and 1 base, in that order; junction bases with no gene match: 8. CDR3 region: CASSKSRTGRNTEAFF. The CDR3 nucleotides read TGTGCCAGTAGTAAATCCAGGACAGGGCGGAACACTGAAGCTTTCTTT.

This chain connects TRBV9 to TRBJ1-3, with no clear D. The V and J ends lost 0 bases and 0 bases respectively, with 10 bases between them. The CDR3 is made up of 16 amino acids. Per the germline V gene, CDR1 is SGDLS and CDR2 is YYNGEE. The CDR3 nucleotides are TGTGCCAGCAGCGTAGGGGCGGGTTCCTCTGGAAACACCATATATTTT. This encodes CASSVGAGSSGNTIYF.

The J gene is TRBJ1-2, the V gene TRBV5-4; TRBD1 aligns across 8 bases. V lost 4 bases and J lost 8; bases outside the gene matches: 4. Germline CDR1 SGHNT, CDR2 YYREEE (reference sequence). CDR3 size: 12 residues. CDR3 sequence reads: CASSGQGEGYTF. The CDR3 bases are TGTGCCAGCAGCGGACAGGGAGAAGGCTACACCTTC.

The chain recombines TRBV5-1 with TRBJ1-4; D is unclear. This CDR3 is built from 14 residues. Trimming cost V 0 bases and J 2 bases, with 5 bases left between them. Germline CDR1 reads SGHRS; CDR2 reads YFSETQ. The CDR3 region has the DNA TGCGCCAGCAGCTTGGCCGGGACTAATGAAAAACTGTTTTTT. Amino acid sequence: CASSLAGTNEKLFF.

This clone was seen once. The chain couples TRBV28 to TRBJ2-2; a weak D match, TRBD1 (9 bases). Trimming shortened V by 8 bases and J by 3 bases, and 16 bases separated the two germline ends. The germline V gene has CDR1 MDHEN and CDR2 SYDVKM. The CDR3 extends over 15 amino acids. CDR3 in amino acids: CASVRGDRDTGELFF. DNA for the CDR3: TGTGCCAGCGTGCGGGGGGACAGGGACACCGGGGAGCTGTTTTTT.

In this sample, this clone turned up once. The chain carries TRBV2 and TRBJ2-2, with D possibly being TRBD1 (6 bases). The CDR3 covers 15 residues. CDR1 is SNHLY and CDR2 is FYNNEI in the germline V gene. Deletions cut 9 bases from V and 1 base from J, with 15 bases between. In DNA, the CDR3 is TGTGCCAGTTCGATACAGGGATTGAACACCGGGGAGCTGTTTTTT. It is translated as CASSIQGLNTGELFF.

This clone has more than one count but fewer than ten. This chain uses TRBV2 with TRBJ1-2, with 8 bases lining up with TRBD1. Germline trimming cut 6 bases from V and 3 bases from J; bases unmatched to any gene: 12. Germline CDR1 SNHLY, CDR2 FYNNEI. This CDR3 is 16 amino acids long. This CDR3 is CASRGQGARLYYGYTF. CDR3 coding DNA: TGTGCCAGCAGGGGCCAGGGGGCGCGTCTGTACTATGGCTACACCTTC.

The V gene is TRBV6-5, the J gene TRBJ2-1, with D uncertain. CDR1 is MNHEY and CDR2 is SVGAGI in the germline V gene. This CDR3 has 12 amino acids. Trimming cost V 8 bases and J 2 bases, with 7 bases left between them. The CDR3 DNA reads as TGTGCCAGCGGCACAACCTACAATGAGCAGTTCTTC. As protein: CASGTTYNEQFF.

The chain carries TRBV6-5 and TRBJ1-5; 8 bases map to TRBD1. The junction had 10 bases not matched to a gene; V was cut back by 8 bases and J by 4 bases. Germline CDR1 MNHEY, CDR2 SVGAGI. This CDR3 comprises 15 residues. The DNA for the CDR3 is TGTGCCAGCGGGGGGTTAGACAGGGGAAATCAGCCCCAGCATTTT. Amino acids: CASGGLDRGNQPQHF.

This chain uses TRBV5-8 with TRBJ1-1, with 10 bases identical to TRBD1. This CDR3 spans 17 amino acids. The trim removed 3 bases at V and 0 bases at J, leaving 8 bases unmatched. Per germline, CDR1 SGHTS and CDR2 YDEGEE. CDR3 sequence (DNA): TGTGCCAGCAGCTCCGGGACAGGGGCCTGGGTGAACACTGAAGCTTTCTTT. Translation gives CASSSGTGAWVNTEAFF.